The 25 T cell receptor beta chains below were found in one sample sequenced in a study of cytomegalovirus exposure and HLA in healthy donors. The PCR ran on 60 Vbeta and 13 Jbeta primers. TCRdb's copy holds only in-frame clones and misses some; the assay was immunoSEQ multiplex PCR. The sample consists of about 130,000 clones, about 80% of them appearing once. Sequenced: PBMCs. All receptors derive from a man aged 35 to 55 in good health and CMV-seropositive.

V usage is TRBV30 and J usage is TRBJ1-6; the D gene is possibly TRBD1 (6 bases). The germline V gene encodes CDR1 GTSNPN and CDR2 SVGIG (reference sequence). The CDR3 is 13 residues long. The ends were cut back, 3 bases at V and 10 bases at J, with 13 bases in the middle. The DNA of the CDR3 is TGTGCCTGGAGGGGTACAGGGCAATCACCCCTCCACTTT. Its protein is CAWRGTGQSPLHF.

This clone was seen a few times. This rearrangement joins TRBV19 to TRBJ1-1; a weak D match, TRBD1 (5 bases). This CDR3 has 11 residues. CDR1 and CDR2 (germline): LNHDA, SQIVND (reference sequence). V was cut by 4 bases and J by 7 bases, with 7 bases left in between. The CDR3 spells CASSKTVEAFF. The CDR3 nucleotides are TGTGCCAGTAGTAAGACAGTTGAAGCTTTCTTT.

The chain is built from TRBV29-1 and TRBJ2-3, with 8 positions matching TRBD2. This CDR3 spans 15 amino acids. Germline V gene lookup returns CDR1 SQVTM and CDR2 ANQGSEA. The V segment lost 7 bases and the J segment 2 bases; nucleotides outside the gene matches: 11. Here the CDR3 DNA reads TGCAGCGCACCAAGCAGCGGGAGTTACACAGATACGCAGTATTTT. It codes for CSAPSSGSYTDTQYF.

The chain has TRBV5-1 and TRBJ2-5; 8 nucleotides line up with TRBD1. The DNA matches TRBJ2-7 better at its end, which makes the J call doubtful. The CDR3 length is 15 residues. Germline CDR1 reads SGHRS; CDR2 reads YFSETQ. CDR3 nucleotide sequence: TGCGCCAGCAGCTTGCAACAGGGGGTTCTTGACGAGCAGTACTTC. This translates into CASSLQQGVLDEQYF.

The chain links TRBV11-3 to TRBJ2-3, with 11 nucleotides matching TRBD2. V was pared by 5 bases and J by 3 bases, with 4 bases of the junction left unmatched. This CDR3 comprises 15 residues. Germline V lookup: CDR1 SGHNT, CDR2 YENEEA. In DNA, the CDR3 is TGTGCCAGCAGCCCCGGACTAGCGGGTACAGATACGCAGTATTTT. This encodes CASSPGLAGTDTQYF.

V is TRBV6-1 and J is TRBJ2-7, with 10 bases aligning to TRBD2. The CDR3 has 14 residues. Trimming cost V 7 bases and J 2 bases; bases outside gene matches: 5. Germline V gene lookup returns CDR1 MNHNS and CDR2 SASEGT. The CDR3 is CASTRLAGPYEQYF. In DNA form, the CDR3 reads TGTGCCAGCACTCGACTAGCGGGCCCCTACGAGCAGTACTTC.

The chain couples TRBV11-2 to TRBJ2-7, with 7 nucleotides matching TRBD2. The length of the CDR3 is 15 residues. CDR1 is SGHAT and CDR2 is FQNNGV in the germline V gene. The ends lost 3 bases at V and 2 bases at J; junction bases unmatched: 7. CDR3 loop: CASSFNYGTTYEQYF. For the CDR3, the DNA is TGTGCCAGCAGCTTCAACTATGGGACTACCTACGAGCAGTACTTC. Full variable domain (rest looked up from reference TRBV11-2 and TRBJ2-7): EAGVAQSPRYKIIEKRQSVAFWCNPISGHATLYWYQQILGQGPKLLIQFQNNGVVDDSQLPKDRFSAERLKGVDSTLKIQPAKLEDSAVYLCASSFNYGTTYEQYFGPGTRLTVT.

J is TRBJ1-4 and V is TRBV19; a possible D gene is TRBD1 (6 bases). Germline-derived CDR1 and CDR2 are LNHDA and SQIVND (reference sequence). Trimming left V 4 bases short and J 5 bases short, with 14 bases between. The CDR3 spans 15 residues. The CDR3 region is CASSNRQDPNEKLFF. The CDR3 DNA reads as TGTGCCAGTAGTAATCGACAGGATCCGAATGAAAAACTGTTTTTT.

The chain employs TRBV28 and TRBJ1-1; D perhaps matches TRBD1 (5 bases). Germline CDR1 is MDHEN and CDR2 is SYDVKM. V was trimmed by 5 bases and J by 5 bases, leaving 15 bases between them. This CDR3 region has 14 residues. The CDR3 loop reads CASSLTRGGTEAFF. The CDR3 region has the DNA TGTGCCAGCAGTCTCACCCGGGGGGGGACTGAAGCTTTCTTT.

V gene TRBV19 combines with J gene TRBJ2-1, with a tentative D call TRBD2 (6 bases). The germline gives CDR1 LNHDA, CDR2 SQIVND (reference sequence). V was shortened by 4 bases and J by 10 bases, with 17 bases between the two germline ends. The CDR3 runs to 14 residues. DNA of the CDR3: TGTGCCAGTAGTAGTCGCGGAGGGCCGGGCGAGCAGTTCTTC. This gives the protein CASSSRGGPGEQFF.

This chain joins TRBV5-1 and TRBJ1-2, with TRBD1 as a possible D gene (6 bases). Germline V lookup: CDR1 SGHRS, CDR2 YFSETQ. Trimming stripped 3 bases from V and 8 bases from J, with 20 bases between. There are 15 residues in the CDR3. CDR3 amino acids: CASSSRTGISEGYTF. The CDR3, as DNA: TGCGCCAGCAGCTCGCGCACAGGGATTTCGGAGGGCTACACCTTC.

The chain links TRBV5-8 to TRBJ1-4; weak D call: TRBD1 (5 bases). The CDR3 runs 14 residues. CDR1 and CDR2 from the germline V gene are SGHTS and YDEGEE. The ends were cut back, 4 bases at V and 6 bases at J, with 13 bases in the middle. DNA of the CDR3: TGTGCCAGCAGCCCCGGGAGGGGCGATGAAAAACTGTTTTTT. It codes for CASSPGRGDEKLFF.

This sequence joins TRBV5-1 and TRBJ1-1, with D maybe TRBD1 (5 bases). The V gene lost 0 bases and the J gene lost 0 bases, with 9 bases spanning the gap. Germline-derived CDR1 and CDR2 are SGHRS and YFSETQ. CDR3 length equals 15 residues. CDR3 in DNA: TGCGCCAGCAGCTTGGAAGACAGCATGAACACTGAAGCTTTCTTT. Translating gives CASSLEDSMNTEAFF.

The chain carries TRBV7-8 and TRBJ2-1; 7 positions match TRBD2. CDR3 length: 19 residues. After removal of 5 bases from V and 0 bases from J, the junction contained 16 bases not matched to a gene. Germline CDR1 and CDR2: SGHVS and FQNEAQ. CDR3 nucleotide sequence: TGTGCCAGCAGCCCCCTCCGCGTTTTATGGGAGGGCTCCTACAATGAGCAGTTCTTC. The encoded protein is CASSPLRVLWEGSYNEQFF.

The count of this clone is one. The chain couples TRBV10-1 to TRBJ2-3; 9 bases map to TRBD1. The CDR3 loop spans 14 amino acids. V was pared by 7 bases and J by 3 bases, with 5 bases of the junction left unmatched. CDR1 is WNHNN and CDR2 is SYGVQD in the germline V gene (reference sequence). CDR3 residues: CASKGQGQTDTQYF. The CDR3, as DNA: TGCGCCAGCAAAGGACAGGGGCAGACAGATACGCAGTATTTT.

The table lists this clone with a few counts. The chain combines TRBV9 with TRBJ1-1, with a weak D call TRBD1 (6 bases). CDR1 and CDR2 (germline): SGDLS, YYNGEE. Trimming pared 3 bases from V and 6 bases from J, leaving 12 bases between. CDR3 length: 13 amino acids. The CDR3 sequence: CASSEDRSAEAFF. The CDR3 DNA reads TGTGCCAGCAGCGAAGACAGGTCGGCTGAAGCTTTCTTT.

V and J are TRBV30 and TRBJ1-5, with D tentatively TRBD1 (6 bases). The CDR3 length is 13 residues. Per germline, CDR1 GTSNPN and CDR2 SVGIG (reference sequence). Trimming left V 0 bases short and J 5 bases short, with 8 bases between. This CDR3 is CAWSVQGHQPQHF. The CDR3 nucleotides are TGTGCCTGGAGTGTACAGGGTCATCAGCCCCAGCATTTT.

The gene calls are TRBV4-1 and TRBJ2-1, with 9 bases matching TRBD2. The CDR3 extends over 17 amino acids. In germline, CDR1 is MGHRA, CDR2 YSYEKL. Trimming removed 4 bases from V and 0 bases from J; junction bases left unmatched: 7. In DNA, the CDR3 is TGCGCCAGCAGCCGATTAGCGGGAGCCCGCTCCTACAATGAGCAGTTCTTC. Translation: CASSRLAGARSYNEQFF.

The chain uses TRBV27 and TRBJ2-7; 7 bases are a match to TRBD2. V was clipped by 6 bases and J by 1 base; unmatched bases: 6. CDR1 is MNHEY and CDR2 is SMNVEV in the germline V gene (reference sequence). The CDR3 loop spans 14 amino acids. CDR3 protein: CASSLTSRSYEQYF. CDR3 coding DNA: TGTGCCAGCAGCTTGACTAGCAGGTCCTACGAGCAGTACTTC.

This clone was seen a single time. This sequence joins TRBV18 and TRBJ2-7, with D possibly being TRBD1 (5 bases). Trimming removed 2 bases from V and 2 bases from J, with 7 bases in between. The CDR3 is made up of 13 amino acids. CDR1 is KGHSH, CDR2 LQKENI, per germline. CDR3 protein: CASSPATAYEQYF. The CDR3 coding sequence is TGTGCCAGCTCACCAGCGACAGCCTACGAGCAGTACTTC.

CDR3 DNA sequence: TGCGCCAGCAGCCAGTCCGGGACAGGAGCCTACGAGCAGTACTTC. Amino acids: CASSQSGTGAYEQYF. This chain uses TRBV4-1 with TRBJ2-7; 8 bases map to TRBD1. Per the germline V gene, CDR1 is MGHRA and CDR2 is YSYEKL. Trimming cost V 3 bases and J 2 bases; bases outside gene matches: 6. The CDR3 totals 15 residues.

This chain joins TRBV9 and TRBJ2-1; 9 bases are a match to TRBD1. This CDR3 is 18 amino acids long. V lost 0 bases, J lost 0 bases, and 7 bases stayed unmatched. CDR1 and CDR2 from the germline V gene are SGDLS and YYNGEE. DNA for the CDR3: TGTGCCAGCAGCGTAGATATGTCGACAGGGGGCTCCTACAATGAGCAGTTCTTC. Translated: CASSVDMSTGGSYNEQFF.

This chain uses TRBV5-1 with TRBJ2-7; TRBD2 matches at 12 bases. V lost 0 bases and J lost 3; bases outside the gene matches: 7. This CDR3 is built from 17 residues. From germline, CDR1 is SGHRS and CDR2 YFSETQ. As DNA, the CDR3 is TGCGCCAGCAGCTTGGAGCCTAGCGGGAGGGCCCTCTACGAGCAGTACTTC. Residues: CASSLEPSGRALYEQYF.

This rearrangement joins TRBV6-1 to TRBJ1-2; TRBD1 agrees at 9 bases. This CDR3 is 13 amino acids long. Losses at the gene ends were 6 bases for V and 5 bases for J; bases not matched to a gene: 4. Germline CDR1 reads MNHNS; CDR2 reads SASEGT. CDR3 sequence: CASRPGTGYGYTF. The CDR3 DNA reads TGTGCCAGCAGACCTGGGACAGGGTATGGCTACACCTTC.

The V and J genes are TRBV5-5 and TRBJ1-4; tentatively, D is TRBD1 (6 bases). The CDR3 runs 15 residues. V was pared by 1 base and J by 1 base, with 8 bases between. CDR1 and CDR2 from the germline V gene are SGHKS and YYEKEE (reference sequence). The CDR3 DNA follows: TGTGCCAGCAGCTTGAACAGGGTAACTAATGAAAAACTGTTTTTT. As protein: CASSLNRVTNEKLFF.